A single sample is the source of the 31 T cell receptor beta chains below, sequenced in a study of T cells in Graves' hyperthyroidism and ophthalmopathy. Amplification targeted TCR beta CDR3 regions from RNA transcripts. Using the HTBI primer set, a first-round RT-PCR was run on the TCR CDR3. TCRdb re-derived calls from the multiplex PCR reads in MiXCR, one entry per CDR3 protein. Found here are 250,000 to 350,000 distinct CDR3 sequences, roughly 22% of them singletons; the top ten hold about 60%. Sequenced input: blood. Receptors were obtained from a young man with Graves' ophthalmopathy.

This clonotype was found many times. V gene TRBV11-2 combines with J gene TRBJ2-1; D is undetermined. Germline V gives CDR1 SGHAT, CDR2 FQNNGV. V shed 2 bases and J shed 3 bases, with 8 bases lying between them. CDR3 length: 14 residues. In nucleotides, the CDR3 is TGTGCCAGCAGCTTAAGGTCAGACTACAATGAGCAGTTCTTC. This encodes CASSLRSDYNEQFF.

V and J are TRBV5-5 and TRBJ2-7, with 8 bases matching TRBD1. This CDR3 has 17 residues. Trimming took 4 bases from V and 4 from J; bases not matched to a gene: 16. The germline CDR1 and CDR2 sequences are SGHKS and YYEKEE (reference sequence). The CDR3 nucleotides are TGTGCCAGCAGCGCACGAACTGGCGGGACAGGAGTATACGAGCAGTACTTC. Translated, it gives CASSARTGGTGVYEQYF.

The chain has TRBV3-1 and TRBJ1-3; D uncertain. V gave up 4 bases and J gave up 4 bases, with 17 bases separating them. The CDR3 is 16 residues long. CDR1 LGHDT and CDR2 YNNKEL come from the germline V gene (reference sequence). The CDR3 sequence is CASSPLASSAGNTIYF. The CDR3 coding sequence is TGTGCCAGCAGCCCCCTTGCCAGCAGCGCCGGAAACACCATATATTTT.

This clonotype was observed at least ten times. This chain joins TRBV7-2 and TRBJ1-4; tentatively, D is TRBD1 (5 bases). The germline CDR1 and CDR2 sequences are SGHTA and FQGNSA. Trimming shortened V by 3 bases and J by 8 bases, and 13 bases separated the two germline ends. This CDR3 is built from 14 residues. CDR3 amino acids: CASSFSGAGEKLFF. Here the CDR3 DNA reads TGTGCCAGCAGCTTCTCCGGGGCAGGGGAAAAACTGTTTTTT.

J is TRBJ2-2 and V is TRBV29-1; 8 nucleotides line up with TRBD2. Trimming took 4 bases from V and 7 from J; bases not matched to a gene: 17. This CDR3 spans 17 amino acids. Per germline, CDR1 SQVTM and CDR2 ANQGSEA. This chain's CDR3 is CSVGRESSGIGGGELFF. The CDR3 DNA sequence: TGCAGCGTTGGAAGGGAGAGTAGCGGGATTGGGGGCGGGGAGCTGTTTTTT.

For this clonotype: This could be a read error, since a much larger clone is one nucleotide away. The gene calls are TRBV6-5 and TRBJ2-3; D is tentatively TRBD1 or TRBD2 (5 bases each). In germline, CDR1 is MNHEY, CDR2 SVGAGI. V lost 2 bases, J lost 0 bases, and 9 bases lay in between. The CDR3 is made up of 15 amino acids. CDR3 sequence reads: CASSYGGWSTDTQYF. In DNA form, the CDR3 reads TGTGCCAGCAGTTACGGGGGTTGGAGCACAGATACGCAGTATTTT.

The chain is built from TRBV11-2 and TRBJ2-7; no definite D call. Trimming pared 5 bases from V and 2 bases from J, leaving 16 bases between. There are 15 residues in the CDR3. In germline, CDR1 is SGHAT, CDR2 FQNNGV. The CDR3 protein is CASSLGRPPTYEQYF. The CDR3, as DNA: TGTGCCAGCAGCCTAGGGCGGCCCCCGACCTACGAGCAGTACTTC.

Details on this clonotype: With a much larger clone just one base away, this may be a read error. J is TRBJ2-3 and V is TRBV7-3; D is ambiguous. V was shortened by 2 bases and J by 0 bases, with 3 bases between the two germline ends. The germline CDR1 and CDR2 sequences are SGHTA and FQGTGA. The CDR3 loop spans 13 amino acids. The chain's CDR3 is CASSLQSTDTQYF. For the CDR3, the DNA is TGTGCCAGCAGCTTACAGAGCACAGATACGCAGTATTTT.

The chain has TRBV6-2 or TRBV6-3 and TRBJ2-3; 9 positions agree with TRBD2. The J segment lost 2 bases and the V segment lost 2 bases, leaving 2 bases of the junction unmatched. The CDR3 length is 15 residues. The germline CDR1 and CDR2 sequences are MNHEY and SVGEGT. The CDR3 DNA reads TGTGCCAGCAGTTACCTAGCGGGGACCACAGATACGCAGTATTTT. The encoded protein is CASSYLAGTTDTQYF.

The chain has TRBV6-1 and TRBJ1-5; TRBD1 matches at 7 bases. The germline V gene encodes CDR1 MNHNS and CDR2 SASEGT. The CDR3 extends over 15 amino acids. Trimming cost V 3 bases and J 7 bases; bases outside gene matches: 9. CDR3 bases: TGTGCCAGCAGTGATCGACAGGGAACATGGCAGCCCCAGCATTTT. This gives the protein CASSDRQGTWQPQHF.

This clonotype was seen repeatedly, ten times or more. The chain employs TRBV2 and TRBJ1-5, with 7 bases that match TRBD1. CDR1 and CDR2 (germline): SNHLY, FYNNEI. With 6 bases clipped from V and 3 bases from J, the junction kept 8 bases outside the gene matches. This CDR3 spans 15 amino acids. The CDR3 loop reads CASRNRQGDNQPQHF. In nucleotides, the CDR3 is TGTGCCAGCAGGAACCGGCAGGGGGACAATCAGCCCCAGCATTTT. Based on the CDR3 plus reference TRBV2 and TRBJ1-5, the full variable domain is EPEVTQTPSHQVTQMGQEVILRCVPISNHLYFYWYRQILGQKVEFLVSFYNNEISEKSEIFDDQFSVERPDGSNFTLKIRSTKLEDSAMYFCASRNRQGDNQPQHFGDGTRLSIL.

This clonotype was detected a few times. The genes are TRBV5-1 and TRBJ2-3; no definite D call. The V gene's germline CDR1 is SGHRS and CDR2 YFSETQ. V lost 0 bases and J 0 bases, leaving 17 bases between the germline ends. The CDR3 totals 18 residues. The DNA of the CDR3 is TGCGCCAGCAGCTTGGGTCTTGACCAGTTACCTAGCACAGATACGCAGTATTTT. Its protein product is CASSLGLDQLPSTDTQYF.

There are many counts of this clonotype. The genes are TRBV6-6 and TRBJ1-5, with unresolved D. Looked up from germline, CDR1 is MNHNY and CDR2 is SVGAGI (reference sequence). The CDR3 covers 15 residues. Trimming took off 0 bases at V and 1 base at J, with 7 bases between the two ends. The CDR3 loop is CASSYSRESNQPQHF. The CDR3 region has the DNA TGTGCCAGCAGTTACTCTAGGGAGAGCAATCAGCCCCAGCATTTT.

This clonotype was counted ten times or more. The CDR3 spells CASKAFEGYNQPQHF. Written as DNA, the CDR3 is TGTGCCAGCAAGGCGTTCGAGGGGTACAATCAGCCCCAGCATTTT. The rearrangement joins TRBV6-1 to TRBJ1-5; weak D call: TRBD1 (5 bases). V gave up 7 bases and J gave up 3 bases, with 16 bases separating them. Germline V gene data show CDR1 as MNHNS and CDR2 as SASEGT. The CDR3 runs 15 residues.

There are a few counts of this clonotype. This sequence joins TRBV15 and TRBJ2-7, with a possible D match to TRBD1 (6 bases). The CDR3 spans 15 residues. Germline-derived CDR1 and CDR2 are LNHNV and YYDKDF (reference sequence). The germline V and J ends were trimmed by 0 bases and 0 bases, with 9 bases remaining between them. The CDR3: CATSRDGGSSYEQYF. The CDR3 coding sequence is TGTGCCACCAGCAGAGATGGGGGCAGCTCCTACGAGCAGTACTTC.

This clonotype was recorded many times. The J gene is TRBJ2-7, the V gene TRBV30; no clear D. Germline values: CDR1 GTSNPN, CDR2 SVGIG (reference sequence). V shed 0 bases and J shed 0 bases, with 3 bases lying between them. The CDR3 extends over 12 amino acids. The CDR3 DNA is TGTGCCTGGAGTGTATTCTCCTACGAGCAGTACTTC. Protein product: CAWSVFSYEQYF.

There are many counts of this clonotype. This rearrangement joins TRBV5-1 to TRBJ2-7, with D perhaps matching TRBD1 (5 bases). Deletions cut 2 bases from V and 2 bases from J, with 8 bases between. The CDR3 consists of 13 residues. The germline V gene encodes CDR1 SGHRS and CDR2 YFSETQ. In DNA form, the CDR3 reads TGCGCCAGCAGCTTACAGGAGACCTACGAGCAGTACTTC. Translation gives CASSLQETYEQYF.

In this sample, this clonotype turned up many times. This rearrangement joins TRBV28 to TRBJ1-6; unclear D gene. The CDR3 is 15 amino acids. Trimming took off 6 bases at V and 7 bases at J, with 16 bases between the two ends. Germline V lookup: CDR1 MDHEN, CDR2 SYDVKM. The CDR3 spells CASRKEGLGNSPLHF. The CDR3 bases are TGTGCCAGCAGAAAGGAAGGGTTGGGGAATTCACCCCTCCACTTT.

This clonotype was recorded many times. CDR3 region: CASSTGQGFTGTEAFF. For the CDR3, the DNA is TGTGCCAGCAGCACGGGACAGGGGTTCACGGGCACTGAAGCTTTCTTT. This sequence joins TRBV7-9 and TRBJ1-1, with TRBD1 identical over 10 bases. V lost 5 bases and J lost 4; bases outside the gene matches: 10. Germline V gene sequence: CDR1 SEHNR, CDR2 FQNEAQ (reference sequence). There are 16 residues in the CDR3.

In regard to this clonotype: This could be a read error, since a much larger clone is one nucleotide away. This chain joins TRBV5-1 and TRBJ1-4; D ambiguous. The CDR3 loop spans 16 amino acids. The germline CDR1 and CDR2 sequences are SGHRS and YFSETQ. This CDR3 is CASSWAWGTTNGKLFF. DNA for the CDR3: TGCGCCAGCAGCTGGGCGTGGGGTACAACTAATGGAAAACTGTTTTTT.

This clonotype came up a few times. V gene TRBV28 combines with J gene TRBJ2-4; perhaps TRBD1 as D (5 bases). The germline V gene has CDR1 MDHEN and CDR2 SYDVKM. Trimming removed 3 bases at V and 3 bases at J, with 9 bases between. The CDR3 extends over 14 amino acids. The DNA for the CDR3 is TGTGCCAGCAGTTTGGCCAGGGACAAAAACATTCAGTACTTC. This encodes CASSLARDKNIQYF.

The V and J genes are TRBV11-1 and TRBJ2-2, with D possibly matching TRBD2 (5 bases). Trimming left V 5 bases short and J 8 bases short, with 18 bases between. This CDR3 has 15 amino acids. CDR1 SGHAT and CDR2 FQDESV come from the germline V gene (reference sequence). DNA for the CDR3: TGTGCCAGCAGCCGACCCGTTAGCCGGGGTGGGGAGCTGTTTTTT. Translating it yields CASSRPVSRGGELFF.

This chain uses TRBV20-1 with TRBJ1-2; 7 positions agree with TRBD1. Germline CDR1 DFQATT, CDR2 SNEGSKA (reference sequence). The CDR3 contains 13 residues. Trimming at V came to 5 bases and at J to 3 bases, leaving 6 bases not matched to a gene. DNA for the CDR3: TGCAGTGCTCTGACAGGGATCGACTATGGCTACACCTTC. Its translation: CSALTGIDYGYTF.

The chain combines TRBV11-2 with TRBJ2-7, with D possibly being TRBD1 (5 bases). Germline values: CDR1 SGHAT, CDR2 FQNNGV. V lost 1 base and J lost 7, with 20 bases in between. The CDR3 is 16 residues long. CDR3 DNA: TGTGCCAGCAGCTTAGTCCCCCCCCCGACAGCCAGAGAGCAGTACTTC. Protein sequence: CASSLVPPPTAREQYF. Based on the CDR3 plus reference TRBV11-2 and TRBJ2-7, the full variable domain is EAGVAQSPRYKIIEKRQSVAFWCNPISGHATLYWYQQILGQGPKLLIQFQNNGVVDDSQLPKDRFSAERLKGVDSTLKIQPAKLEDSAVYLCASSLVPPPTAREQYFGPGTRLTVT.

This clonotype was picked up a small number of times. The genes are TRBV15 and TRBJ2-1; D possibly matches TRBD1 or TRBD2 (6 bases each). The ends were cut back, 3 bases at V and 4 bases at J, with 22 bases in the middle. The CDR3 loop spans 18 amino acids. Germline V gene data show CDR1 as LNHNV and CDR2 as YYDKDF (reference sequence). The CDR3 DNA reads TGTGCCACCAGCAGGGATGACAGGCGGGGACGGAGTTACAATGAGCAGTTCTTC. Translation: CATSRDDRRGRSYNEQFF.

The rearrangement links TRBV10-3 to TRBJ2-7; the match to TRBD2 covers 10 bases. Germline V gives CDR1 ENHRY, CDR2 SYGVKD. CDR3 length: 14 amino acids. Germline trimming cut 4 bases from V and 2 bases from J; bases unmatched to any gene: 2. In DNA form, the CDR3 reads TGTGCCATCAGTGGTCTAGCGGGAGCCTACGAGCAGTACTTC. Protein: CAISGLAGAYEQYF.

This clonotype occurred a few times. V is TRBV27 and J is TRBJ2-3, with D maybe TRBD1 (5 bases). V was trimmed by 0 bases and J by 4 bases, leaving 8 bases between them. This CDR3 has 14 amino acids. CDR1 and CDR2 from the germline V gene are MNHEY and SMNVEV (reference sequence). CDR3 loop: CASSLSPTADTQYF. The DNA for the CDR3 is TGTGCCAGCAGTTTATCTCCGACAGCAGATACGCAGTATTTT.

The sample holds many counts of this clonotype. This chain links TRBV28 with TRBJ1-6, with D maybe TRBD1 (6 bases). V was cut by 4 bases and J by 3 bases, with 22 bases left in between. Germline assignment: CDR1 MDHEN and CDR2 SYDVKM. The length of the CDR3 is 19 residues. This CDR3 reads CASSSPLRTAYFYNSPLHF. The DNA for the CDR3 is TGTGCCAGCAGTTCCCCCCTAAGGACAGCTTACTTCTATAATTCACCCCTCCACTTT. Together with reference TRBV28 and TRBJ1-6, the CDR3 gives the full variable domain: DVKVTQSSRYLVKRTGEKVFLECVQDMDHENMFWYRQDPGLGLRLIYFSYDVKMKEKGDIPEGYSVSREKKERFSLILESASTNQTSMYLCASSSPLRTAYFYNSPLHFGNGTRLTVT.

In this sample, this clonotype turned up many times. The rearrangement links TRBV3-1 to TRBJ2-2, with D hard to call. This CDR3 region has 15 residues. Germline V gene lookup returns CDR1 LGHDT and CDR2 YNNKEL (reference sequence). With 0 bases removed from V and 0 bases from J, the gap between germline ends came to 5 bases. CDR3 amino acids: CASSQEGTNTGELFF. The CDR3 nucleotides are TGTGCCAGCAGCCAAGAAGGGACGAACACCGGGGAGCTGTTTTTT.

The V gene is TRBV10-2, the J gene TRBJ2-7; 10 bases are a match to TRBD2. V dropped 4 bases and J dropped 6; count of bases not matched to a gene: 21. This CDR3 has 19 residues. Germline CDR1 reads WSHSY; CDR2 reads SAAADI. CDR3 bases: TGCGCCAGCAGTGGGGGCGGGACTAGCGTCTCACTTGATCCCCTCGAGCAGTACTTC. Translated, it gives CASSGGGTSVSLDPLEQYF.

The chain employs TRBV10-2 and TRBJ2-7; 8 bases fit TRBD2. The CDR3 runs 16 residues. V dropped 3 bases and J dropped 0; count of bases not matched to a gene: 7. CDR1 and CDR2 from the germline V gene are WSHSY and SAAADI. The CDR3 sequence: CASSDFLAGNSYEQYF. The DNA for the CDR3 is TGCGCCAGCAGTGATTTCCTAGCGGGCAACTCCTACGAGCAGTACTTC.